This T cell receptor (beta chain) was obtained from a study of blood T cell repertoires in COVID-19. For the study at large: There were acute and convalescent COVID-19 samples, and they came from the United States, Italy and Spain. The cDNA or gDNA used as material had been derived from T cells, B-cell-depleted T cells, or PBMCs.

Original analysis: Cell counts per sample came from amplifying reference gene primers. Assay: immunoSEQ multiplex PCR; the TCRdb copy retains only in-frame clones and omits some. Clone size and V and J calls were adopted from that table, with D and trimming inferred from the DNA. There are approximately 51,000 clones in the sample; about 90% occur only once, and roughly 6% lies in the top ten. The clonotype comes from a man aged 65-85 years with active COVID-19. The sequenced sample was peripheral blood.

The CDR3 DNA follows: TGTGCCAGCAGCCTACGGACAGCTAATGAAAAACTGTTTTTT. As protein: CASSLRTANEKLFF. This chain connects TRBV11-2 to TRBJ1-4; maybe TRBD1 (6 bases). Looked up from germline, CDR1 is SGHAT and CDR2 is FQNNGV. The CDR3 is 14 amino acids. V lost 5 bases to trimming and J lost 3 bases, with 10 bases between them.